The entry below describes one T cell receptor (beta chain). Assay: immunoSEQ multiplex PCR; the TCRdb copy retains only in-frame clones and omits some. The table has roughly 2.5 million clones, 90% to 95% seen once. The sample is drawn from a study of shared clonotypes between healthy human individuals. V shed 3 bases and J 6 bases; nucleotides not matched to a gene: 4. The CDR3 runs 15 residues. Germline CDR1 is SGHAT and CDR2 is FQNNGV. Specimen: naive CD4+ T cells sorted from blood. The subset was: CD45RA+ positively selected. The chain couples TRBV11-2 to TRBJ2-1; 11 nucleotides match TRBD2. This sequence originates from a young man in good health. This CDR3 reads CASSFAGTSGNEQFF. The DNA for the CDR3 is TGTGCCAGCAGCTTCGCCGGGACTAGCGGCAATGAGCAGTTCTTC.